This T cell receptor beta chain came from a study of T cell responses to AZD1222 COVID-19 vaccine. V lost 2 bases and J lost 4, with 8 bases in between. The CDR3 extends over 13 amino acids. The germline gives CDR1 SQVTM, CDR2 ANQGSEA. In its sample, this clone was seen a few times. Measured with immunoSEQ multiplex PCR; TCRdb has only the in-frame clones, and not every one. The table includes around 140,000 clones, 90% detected once. The input for sequencing was peripheral blood, taken 28 days after the second AZD1222 dose. The TCR comes from an adult who received the AZD1222 COVID-19 vaccine. J is TRBJ1-4 and V is TRBV29-1; D is ambiguous. The CDR3 DNA follows: TGCAGCGTTGAAACCGACTTTAATGAAAAACTGTTTTTT. This encodes CSVETDFNEKLFF. The whole variable domain, remainder taken from reference TRBV29-1 and TRBJ1-4, is SAVISQKPSRDICQRGTSLTIQCQVDSQVTMMFWYRQQPGQSLTLIATANQGSEATYESGFVIDKFPISRPNLTFSTLTVSNMSPEDSSIYLCSVETDFNEKLFFGSGTQLSVL.